This T cell receptor (beta chain) was found in a study of blood T cell repertoires in COVID-19. Here immunoSEQ multiplex PCR was the method, and the copy in TCRdb shows in-frame clones only, minus some. The sample lists roughly 63,000 clones; around 80% were seen once. The sequence was collected from a human donor in a cohort sampled during active COVID-19. The material sequenced was peripheral blood.

The CDR3 DNA sequence: TGTGCCAGCAGCGACGGCCGGGACTACCGCACAGATACGCAGTATTTT. Amino acids: CASSDGRDYRTDTQYF. The V call is TRBV9, the J call TRBJ2-3; 7 bases are shared with TRBD2. Trimming took 3 bases from V and 1 from J; bases not matched to a gene: 8. The CDR3 extends over 16 amino acids. Germline CDR1 SGDLS, CDR2 YYNGEE. The full variable domain, rest sourced from reference TRBV9 and TRBJ2-3, is DSGVTQTPKHLITATGQRVTLRCSPRSGDLSVYWYQQSLDQGLQFLIQYYNGEERAKGNILERFSAQQFPDLHSELNLSSLELGDSALYFCASSDGRDYRTDTQYFGPGTRLTVL.